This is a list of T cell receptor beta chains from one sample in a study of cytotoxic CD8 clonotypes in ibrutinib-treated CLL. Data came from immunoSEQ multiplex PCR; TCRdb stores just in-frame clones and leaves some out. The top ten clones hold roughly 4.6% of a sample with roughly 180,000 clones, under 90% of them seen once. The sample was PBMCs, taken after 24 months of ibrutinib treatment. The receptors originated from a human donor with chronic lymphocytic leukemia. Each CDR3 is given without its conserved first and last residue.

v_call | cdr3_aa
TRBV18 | ASSPGISGNTIY
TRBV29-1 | SVEELAGNEQF
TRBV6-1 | ASSEYFDRLNTEAF
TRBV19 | ASSIARTASGNTIY
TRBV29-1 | SVEGREAF
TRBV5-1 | ASSTGQGASPLH
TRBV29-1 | SVQGSTDTQY
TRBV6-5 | ASSYGVKGTEAF
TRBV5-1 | ASSLQDRAITGELF
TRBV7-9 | ASSRLAGDNEQF
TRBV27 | ASRTGTREQY
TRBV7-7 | ASSPYRDRAEEDTQY
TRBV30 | AWSQDRGSQPQH
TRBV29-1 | SVAAPDSYEQY
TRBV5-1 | ASSSRSTSSYNEQF